The 30 T cell receptor beta chains listed next were all sequenced from one sample in a study of shared clonotypes between healthy human individuals. Assay used: immunoSEQ multiplex PCR; TCRdb lists only in-frame clones, some missing. The repertoire has around 2.1 million clones, roughly 91% of them found once; the top ten carry about 1.5%. Terminally differentiated effector memory CD45RA+ cells were left out of the naive CD8 fraction, which was CD45RO-negative and positively selected for CCR7. The sequencing input was naive CD8+ T cells from PBMCs. All receptors derive from a man between 18 and 35 years old in good health. Some clones in this sample may be carry-over from other donors' samples.

V usage is TRBV29-1 and J usage is TRBJ2-7; D is possibly TRBD1 (6 bases). This CDR3 contains 11 residues. The germline V gene encodes CDR1 SQVTM and CDR2 ANQGSEA. Deletions cut 7 bases from V and 4 bases from J, with 11 bases between. DNA for the CDR3: TGCAGCGCGACGCAGGGGTACGAGCAGTACTTC. Protein sequence: CSATQGYEQYF.

The CDR3 DNA is TGTGCCAGCAGTTTACCCGGGACAGCTTACAATGAGCAGTTCTTC. Translated: CASSLPGTAYNEQFF. This sequence joins TRBV27 and TRBJ2-1; 7 bases agree with TRBD1. The V and J ends lost 2 bases and 4 bases, in that order; junction bases with no gene match: 5. The CDR3 consists of 15 residues. The germline V gene encodes CDR1 MNHEY and CDR2 SMNVEV (reference sequence).

This chain connects TRBV6-5 to TRBJ2-3; possible D gene TRBD2, 5 bases. There are 14 residues in the CDR3. Germline V gene lookup returns CDR1 MNHEY and CDR2 SVGAGI. Trimming left V 6 bases short and J 0 bases short, with 10 bases between. The CDR3 loop is CASSGSASTDTQYF. The CDR3 DNA is TGTGCCAGCAGCGGTAGCGCGAGCACAGATACGCAGTATTTT.

The chain recombines TRBV9 with TRBJ1-2; the D gene is possibly TRBD1 (6 bases). Trimming pared 0 bases from V and 1 base from J, leaving 13 bases between. The germline gives CDR1 SGDLS, CDR2 YYNGEE. The CDR3 length is 16 residues. CDR3 DNA: TGTGCCAGCAGCGTAGCTCCGGGGGGCGATAACTATGGCTACACCTTC. It codes for CASSVAPGGDNYGYTF.

The chain combines TRBV27 with TRBJ1-5; no clear D. V lost 8 bases and J lost 4, with 3 bases in between. The CDR3 is 10 residues long. Germline V gene data show CDR1 as MNHEY and CDR2 as SMNVEV (reference sequence). The CDR3, as DNA: TGTGCCAGCTCTAATCAGCCCCAGCATTTT. It is translated as CASSNQPQHF.

The chain has TRBV27 and TRBJ2-3; perhaps TRBD1 as D (5 bases). CDR3 length: 11 amino acids. Germline V gives CDR1 MNHEY, CDR2 SMNVEV (reference sequence). Trimming removed 5 bases from V and 8 bases from J, with 8 bases in between. CDR3 nucleotide sequence: TGTGCCAGCAGTAGGGGCGTTACGCAGTATTTT. It is translated as CASSRGVTQYF.

V usage is TRBV6-5 and J usage is TRBJ2-5; D is ambiguous. V gave up 0 bases and J gave up 0 bases, with 5 bases separating them. This CDR3 comprises 14 residues. Per germline, CDR1 MNHEY and CDR2 SVGAGI. The CDR3 loop is CASSYSIDQETQYF. CDR3 sequence (DNA): TGTGCCAGCAGTTACTCGATTGACCAAGAGACCCAGTACTTC.

V is TRBV19 and J is TRBJ2-3; 14 bases are shared with TRBD2. CDR1 LNHDA and CDR2 SQIVND come from the germline V gene (reference sequence). With V trimmed by 6 bases and J by 6 bases, 2 bases remained unmatched. The CDR3 totals 14 residues. The CDR3 bases are TGTGCCAGTAGCCGACTAGCGGGAGGGGATACGCAGTATTTT. It translates to CASSRLAGGDTQYF.

This chain joins TRBV28 and TRBJ2-5; TRBD2 matches 9 bases. Unmatched junction bases numbered 9, after V lost 11 bases and J lost 2 bases. The CDR3 length is 14 residues. Germline CDR1 MDHEN, CDR2 SYDVKM. CDR3 loop: CAAKTSGKQETQYF. The CDR3 region has the DNA TGTGCCGCAAAGACTAGCGGAAAACAAGAGACCCAGTACTTC.

This chain links TRBV5-6 with TRBJ2-5; D not certain. This CDR3 is built from 13 residues. V lost 1 base, J lost 3 bases, and 7 bases lay in between. CDR1 is SGHDT and CDR2 is YYEEEE in the germline V gene. CDR3 sequence: CASSLRPEETQYF. CDR3 nucleotide sequence: TGTGCCAGCAGCTTGAGGCCAGAAGAGACCCAGTACTTC.

The genes are TRBV14 and TRBJ1-2; no clear D gene. The V end was cut by 3 bases, the J end by 4 bases, with 18 bases between. Germline V gene lookup returns CDR1 SGHDN and CDR2 FVKESK. The CDR3 runs to 16 residues. CDR3 bases: TGTGCCAGCAGCCAGACGGGTCGGGCAGAGACCTATGGCTACACCTTC. This gives the protein CASSQTGRAETYGYTF.

The chain links TRBV14 to TRBJ2-7; D is unclear. Deletions cut 6 bases from V and 0 bases from J, with 12 bases between. CDR3 length equals 14 residues. CDR1 and CDR2 (germline): SGHDN, FVKESK. The CDR3 protein is CASRPTGSSYEQYF. The CDR3 nucleotides read TGTGCCAGCAGACCAACCGGGTCCTCCTACGAGCAGTACTTC.

This chain uses TRBV27 with TRBJ1-5; a weak D match, TRBD1 (6 bases). The germline gives CDR1 MNHEY, CDR2 SMNVEV (reference sequence). The V end lost 6 bases, the J end lost 4 bases, and 10 bases lay between the germline ends. This CDR3 spans 13 amino acids. The CDR3 sequence: CASRWGPNQPQHF. As DNA, the CDR3 is TGTGCCAGCAGATGGGGGCCGAATCAGCCCCAGCATTTT.

CDR3 sequence: CASSSLPTSQDNEQFF. In DNA form, the CDR3 reads TGCGCCAGCAGCAGCTTGCCGACTAGCCAGGACAATGAGCAGTTCTTC. The rearrangement links TRBV10-1 to TRBJ2-1; 7 bases align to TRBD2. Trimming cost V 6 bases and J 5 bases; bases outside gene matches: 13. The CDR3 length is 16 residues. Germline values: CDR1 WNHNN, CDR2 SYGVQD (reference sequence).

V and J are TRBV11-2 and TRBJ2-6; TRBD2 is a possible D gene (5 bases). CDR3 size: 15 residues. Trimming stripped 5 bases from V and 0 bases from J, with 8 bases between. In germline, CDR1 is SGHAT, CDR2 FQNNGV. CDR3 nucleotide sequence: TGTGCCAGCAGCATCGGGGACTCTGGGGCCAACGTCCTGACTTTC. This codes for CASSIGDSGANVLTF.

This rearrangement joins TRBV7-9 to TRBJ2-3; tentatively, D is TRBD2 (6 bases). CDR3 length: 16 amino acids. Trimming took 5 bases from V and 0 from J, leaving 15 bases between them. Germline V CDR1 and CDR2: SEHNR, FQNEAQ (reference sequence). This chain's CDR3 is CASSPRLERSTDTQYF. In DNA, the CDR3 is TGTGCCAGCAGCCCCCGACTAGAACGTAGCACAGATACGCAGTATTTT.

The J gene is TRBJ2-7, the V gene TRBV9; 7 bases line up with TRBD2. The CDR3 spans 13 residues. The V gene's germline CDR1 is SGDLS and CDR2 YYNGEE. After removal of 0 bases from V and 6 bases from J, the junction contained 3 bases not matched to a gene. CDR3 in amino acids: CASSVAGGVEQYF. DNA for the CDR3: TGTGCCAGCAGCGTAGCTGGGGGGGTCGAGCAGTACTTC.

The chain combines TRBV30 with TRBJ2-3, with D perhaps being TRBD1 or TRBD2 (5 bases each). Germline CDR1 GTSNPN, CDR2 SVGIG (reference sequence). The length of the CDR3 is 16 residues. Trimming left V 1 base short and J 4 bases short, with 18 bases between. The CDR3 DNA sequence: TGTGCCTGGAGTGCTGCAAGGGACCCAAGGGCAGATACGCAGTATTTT. This gives the protein CAWSAARDPRADTQYF.

This chain connects TRBV27 to TRBJ2-3; 7 positions match TRBD2. Trimming at V came to 6 bases and at J to 2 bases, leaving 8 bases not matched to a gene. The CDR3 is 15 residues long. Germline assignment: CDR1 MNHEY and CDR2 SMNVEV (reference sequence). CDR3 sequence (DNA): TGTGCCAGCAGAACCCTAGGGACTATCACAGATACGCAGTATTTT. This sequence encodes CASRTLGTITDTQYF.

The chain recombines TRBV19 with TRBJ2-7; D remains unclear. This CDR3 has 15 residues. Germline V lookup: CDR1 LNHDA, CDR2 SQIVND (reference sequence). Between the trimmed V and J ends, which lost 1 base and 0 bases, there was a span of 10 bases. The CDR3, as DNA: TGTGCCAGTAGTATAGGCCGGAAGGCCTCCTACGAGCAGTACTTC. It codes for CASSIGRKASYEQYF.

CDR3 sequence reads: CASSFDRANTGELFF. The CDR3 DNA reads TGCGCCAGCAGCTTTGACAGGGCGAACACCGGGGAGCTGTTTTTT. J is TRBJ2-2 and V is TRBV5-1; 7 nucleotides line up with TRBD1. Germline values: CDR1 SGHRS, CDR2 YFSETQ. The trim removed 2 bases at V and 0 bases at J, leaving 1 base unmatched. This CDR3 comprises 15 residues.

The chain couples TRBV11-3 to TRBJ2-3; tentative D call: TRBD2 (5 bases). CDR1 and CDR2 (germline): SGHNT, YENEEA. V was trimmed by 1 base and J by 2 bases, leaving 13 bases between them. The CDR3 runs to 16 residues. CDR3 DNA sequence: TGTGCCAGCAGCTTAGGGGGAGAAGGAGTCACAGATACGCAGTATTTT. Translating gives CASSLGGEGVTDTQYF.

V is TRBV9 and J is TRBJ2-1, with D perhaps being TRBD1 or TRBD2 (5 bases each). Between the trimmed V and J ends, which lost 4 bases and 6 bases, there was a span of 20 bases. This CDR3 is built from 16 residues. In germline, CDR1 is SGDLS, CDR2 YYNGEE. This chain's CDR3 is CASSNSRSGGRNEQFF. The CDR3 bases are TGTGCCAGCAGCAATAGCCGGTCTGGGGGTCGCAATGAGCAGTTCTTC.

The chain employs TRBV6-5 and TRBJ2-7, with 7 bases matching TRBD2. Germline V gene lookup returns CDR1 MNHEY and CDR2 SVGAGI. V lost 5 bases and J lost 3; bases outside the gene matches: 4. This CDR3 has 13 amino acids. The CDR3 DNA reads TGTGCCAGCAGTCTACTAGCGAGCTACGAGCAGTACTTC. This sequence encodes CASSLLASYEQYF.

The CDR3 region has the DNA TGTGCCAGCTGGGGGGGAGTCAACACCGGGGAGCTGTTTTTT. It yields the protein CASWGGVNTGELFF. This chain uses TRBV5-4 with TRBJ2-2; 7 bases agree with TRBD2. Germline values: CDR1 SGHNT, CDR2 YYREEE (reference sequence). The CDR3 is 14 amino acids. The J segment lost 2 bases and the V segment lost 7 bases, leaving 5 bases of the junction unmatched.

The chain recombines TRBV9 with TRBJ2-1; TRBD2 is a possible D gene (5 bases). Trimming stripped 1 base from V and 4 bases from J, with 12 bases between. The germline V gene has CDR1 SGDLS and CDR2 YYNGEE. This CDR3 is built from 15 residues. CDR3: CASSVQLAGYNEQFF. CDR3 bases: TGTGCCAGCAGCGTACAGCTAGCAGGATACAATGAGCAGTTCTTC.

This rearrangement joins TRBV4-1 to TRBJ1-1; D might be TRBD1 (5 bases). The ends were cut back, 1 base at V and 1 base at J, with 10 bases in the middle. Germline V gene sequence: CDR1 MGHRA, CDR2 YSYEKL. The CDR3 consists of 15 residues. The CDR3 loop is CASSQVGGTNTEAFF. In DNA form, the CDR3 reads TGCGCCAGCAGCCAAGTGGGGGGGACGAACACTGAAGCTTTCTTT.

V gene TRBV2 combines with J gene TRBJ1-4; TRBD1 matches at 7 bases. CDR3 length: 14 amino acids. The germline gives CDR1 SNHLY, CDR2 FYNNEI. V shed 5 bases, J shed 3 bases, and the junction held 3 bases outside the gene matches. CDR3 in amino acids: CASSSGTANEKLFF. Here the CDR3 DNA reads TGTGCCAGCAGTTCCGGGACAGCTAATGAAAAACTGTTTTTT.

The genes are TRBV11-2 and TRBJ2-6; TRBD2 agrees at 8 bases. Looked up from germline, CDR1 is SGHAT and CDR2 is FQNNGV. The CDR3 totals 17 residues. J was trimmed by 6 bases and V by 6 bases; bases with no gene match: 13. The CDR3 bases are TGTGCCAGCAGGATTAGCGGGGAGGCCTCAGAGGCCAACGTCCTGACTTTC. Protein product: CASRISGEASEANVLTF.

The V call is TRBV7-9, the J call TRBJ1-3, with D perhaps TRBD1 (6 bases). The V and J ends lost 4 bases and 0 bases respectively, with 16 bases between them. CDR3 length: 17 residues. Germline loops: CDR1 SEHNR, CDR2 FQNEAQ (reference sequence). CDR3 nucleotides: TGTGCCAGCAGCTCGATCAGGGGAGAGAGCTCTGGAAACACCATATATTTT. Translation gives CASSSIRGESSGNTIYF.